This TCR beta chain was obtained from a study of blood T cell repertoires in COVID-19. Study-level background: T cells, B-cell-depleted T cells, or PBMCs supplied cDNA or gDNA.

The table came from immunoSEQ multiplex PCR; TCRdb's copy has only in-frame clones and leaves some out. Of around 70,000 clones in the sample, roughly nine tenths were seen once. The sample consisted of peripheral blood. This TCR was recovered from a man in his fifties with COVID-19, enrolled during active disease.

CDR3 residues: CASSETSGSLGTQYF. As DNA, the CDR3 is TGTGCCAGCAGTGAAACTAGCGGGAGTTTGGGTACGCAGTATTTT. The V and J genes are TRBV6-4 and TRBJ2-3; 11 positions match TRBD2. CDR3 length: 15 residues. The germline V gene encodes CDR1 MRHNA and CDR2 SNTAGT. V gave up 3 bases and J gave up 8 bases; unmatched junction bases: 7.